This entry lists 27 T cell receptor beta chains sequenced from one sample in a study of cytomegalovirus exposure and HLA in healthy donors. With 60 Vbeta and 13 Jbeta primers, the PCR was carried out. TCRdb keeps only in-frame clones here, not all; method: immunoSEQ multiplex PCR. The sample consists of about 120,000 clones, approximately 72% of them appearing once. The source material was PBMCs. These receptors were obtained from a woman between 35 and 50 years old in good health and CMV-seropositive.

In the case of this clone: The sample carries other DNA sequences with the same CDR3. This chain connects TRBV5-4 to TRBJ1-2; no clear D gene. This CDR3 region has 13 residues. Deletions cut 6 bases from V and 7 bases from J, with 16 bases between. Germline CDR1 SGHNT, CDR2 YYREEE (reference sequence). Here the CDR3 DNA reads TGTGCCAGCAAGGGAGACCGATCCGGTGGCTACACCTTC. It is translated as CASKGDRSGGYTF.

The rearrangement joins TRBV15 to TRBJ2-2; no definite D call. This CDR3 has 14 residues. V lost 0 bases and J 4 bases, leaving 6 bases between the germline ends. Germline V gene lookup returns CDR1 LNHNV and CDR2 YYDKDF (reference sequence). CDR3 in DNA: TGTGCCACCAGCAGAGAGCGGTTCACCGGGGAGCTGTTTTTT. It codes for CATSRERFTGELFF.

The chain uses TRBV7-2 and TRBJ1-1; D gene unclear. This CDR3 is 14 amino acids long. Germline V lookup: CDR1 SGHTA, CDR2 FQGNSA. Trimming shortened V by 3 bases and J by 4 bases, and 12 bases separated the two germline ends. The CDR3 DNA reads as TGTGCCAGCAGCTTTAGCCCAGAGCTCACTGAAGCTTTCTTT. Protein product: CASSFSPELTEAFF.

The chain couples TRBV27 to TRBJ2-3; D remains unclear. The ends were cut back, 8 bases at V and 0 bases at J, with 12 bases in the middle. CDR3 size: 14 residues. CDR1 is MNHEY, CDR2 SMNVEV, per germline (reference sequence). CDR3 protein: CASRSLGSTDTQYF. The DNA for the CDR3 is TGTGCCAGCCGTTCCCTAGGAAGCACAGATACGCAGTATTTT.

As regards this clone: Other DNA sequences in the same sample also yield this CDR3. The chain couples TRBV25-1 to TRBJ1-2; a weak D match, TRBD1 (6 bases). V was trimmed by 6 bases and J by 5 bases, leaving 7 bases between them. CDR1 and CDR2 from the germline V gene are MGHDK and SYGVNS. This CDR3 is built from 11 residues. The CDR3 DNA is TGTGCCAGCAGCCAGGGGTATGGCTACACCTTC. This sequence encodes CASSQGYGYTF.

In DNA form, the CDR3 reads TGCAGTGCTAGATTAGGGGATGGCTACACCTTC. Its translation is CSARLGDGYTF. The chain has TRBV20-1 and TRBJ1-2; possible D gene TRBD1, 5 bases. V dropped 2 bases and J dropped 6 bases, with 7 bases sitting between them. Germline V gene sequence: CDR1 DFQATT, CDR2 SNEGSKA (reference sequence). This CDR3 comprises 11 residues.

The chain carries TRBV15 and TRBJ1-6; no clear D gene. V gave up 6 bases and J gave up 13 bases, with 19 bases separating them. The CDR3 has 14 amino acids. The germline gives CDR1 LNHNV, CDR2 YYDKDF (reference sequence). The CDR3 protein is CATSTAARPSPLHF. CDR3 sequence (DNA): TGTGCCACCAGTACAGCGGCCCGGCCCTCGCCCCTCCACTTT.

This clone appeared a few times. V usage is TRBV15 and J usage is TRBJ2-7; 10 bases are shared with TRBD2. The CDR3 is made up of 16 amino acids. The germline CDR1 and CDR2 sequences are LNHNV and YYDKDF (reference sequence). After removal of 0 bases from V and 7 bases from J, the junction contained 9 bases not matched to a gene. The CDR3 protein is CATSRDYLAGDREQYF. The CDR3 DNA reads TGTGCCACCAGCAGAGATTACCTAGCGGGGGACCGGGAGCAGTACTTC.

V and J are TRBV21-1 and TRBJ2-7; the table calls TRBD1, which could not be checked here. TRBV21-1 is a recognized pseudogene. The CDR3 runs 17 residues. The CDR3 reads CASSKVGTALSSYEQYF. The CDR3 DNA sequence: TGTGCCAGCAGCAAAGTGGGTACAGCCTTAAGCTCCTACGAGCAGTACTTC.

This chain uses TRBV4-2 with TRBJ2-4, with 8 bases aligning to TRBD2. The CDR3 runs 16 residues. Germline assignment: CDR1 LGHNA and CDR2 YNFKEQ. The J segment lost 3 bases and the V segment lost 3 bases, leaving 7 bases of the junction unmatched. The CDR3 bases are TGTGCCAGCAGCCAGCGGGCGGGGGGAGTCAAAAACATTCAGTACTTC. This gives the protein CASSQRAGGVKNIQYF.

This clone was seen just once. This rearrangement joins TRBV6-6 to TRBJ1-6; 8 bases agree with TRBD1. Trimming took 2 bases from V and 9 from J; bases not matched to a gene: 9. From germline, CDR1 is MNHNY and CDR2 SVGAGI (reference sequence). The CDR3 consists of 16 residues. Written as DNA, the CDR3 is TGTGCCAGCAGTTACCCCGAGGGACAGGCGGGTTCACCCCTCCACTTT. Its protein product is CASSYPEGQAGSPLHF.

The gene calls are TRBV12-5 and TRBJ2-7; D is unclear. This CDR3 spans 14 amino acids. Germline V CDR1 and CDR2: LGHNT, FRNRAP. V gave up 3 bases and J gave up 6 bases, with 15 bases separating them. The CDR3 reads CASGFGQSAAEQYF. CDR3 DNA: TGTGCTAGTGGTTTTGGTCAAAGCGCGGCCGAGCAGTACTTC.

This clone appeared a few times. The V gene is TRBV2, the J gene TRBJ2-1; D is perhaps TRBD2 (6 bases). The CDR3 contains 14 residues. V dropped 3 bases and J dropped 3 bases, with 9 bases sitting between them. The germline gives CDR1 SNHLY, CDR2 FYNNEI. The CDR3 protein is CASSDVGGYNEQFF. For the CDR3, the DNA is TGTGCCAGCAGTGATGTGGGGGGCTACAATGAGCAGTTCTTC.

This chain uses TRBV7-9 with TRBJ2-1, with D possibly matching TRBD1 (5 bases). The germline gives CDR1 SEHNR, CDR2 FQNEAQ (reference sequence). There are 12 residues in the CDR3. Trimming cost V 3 bases and J 7 bases, with 7 bases left between them. CDR3 DNA sequence: TGTGCCAGCAGCTTCCGACAGAATGAGCAGTTCTTC. As protein: CASSFRQNEQFF. The variable domain in full, with the rest retrieved from reference TRBV7-9 and TRBJ2-1, is DTGVSQNPRHKITKRGQNVTFRCDPISEHNRLYWYRQTLGQGPEFLTYFQNEAQLEKSRLLSDRFSAERPKGSFSTLEIQRTEQGDSAMYLCASSFRQNEQFFGPGTRLTVL.

V is TRBV15 and J is TRBJ1-4; D unresolved. The CDR3 sequence is 12 residues long. Trimming pared 1 base from V and 9 bases from J, leaving 6 bases between. CDR1 LNHNV and CDR2 YYDKDF come from the germline V gene (reference sequence). The CDR3 is CATSRGGQKLFF. For the CDR3, the DNA is TGTGCCACCAGCAGAGGCGGGCAAAAACTGTTTTTT.

A single count supports this clone. The chain is built from TRBV7-6 and TRBJ1-6; TRBD1 aligns across 7 bases. Germline V lookup: CDR1 SGHVS, CDR2 FNYEAQ. V lost 5 bases to trimming and J lost 7 bases; unmatched junction nucleotides: 8. This CDR3 comprises 15 residues. The CDR3 loop reads CASSPRTGENSPLHF. The CDR3 region has the DNA TGTGCCAGCAGCCCCCGGACAGGAGAGAATTCACCCCTCCACTTT. Combining the CDR3 with reference TRBV7-6 and TRBJ1-6 gives the whole variable domain GAGVSQSPRYKVTKRGQDVALRCDPISGHVSLYWYRQALGQGPEFLTYFNYEAQQDKSGLPNDRFSAERPEGSISTLTIQRTEQRDSAMYRCASSPRTGENSPLHFGNGTRLTVT.

This clone occurred a few times. V usage is TRBV27 and J usage is TRBJ2-3; 11 bases agree with TRBD1. The CDR3 totals 16 residues. Germline V gene data show CDR1 as MNHEY and CDR2 as SMNVEV (reference sequence). V gave up 2 bases and J gave up 2 bases; unmatched junction bases: 3. CDR3 nucleotide sequence: TGTGCCAGCAGTTTAATAGGACAGGGGGCCACAGATACGCAGTATTTT. Protein: CASSLIGQGATDTQYF.

The rearrangement links TRBV7-9 to TRBJ2-7; D possibly corresponds to TRBD1 (5 bases). Germline V gene sequence: CDR1 SEHNR, CDR2 FQNEAQ (reference sequence). The V and J ends lost 5 bases and 3 bases respectively, with 17 bases between them. This CDR3 comprises 15 residues. CDR3 bases: TGTGCCAGCAGCCGAAAATTCCAGGGTGGCTACGAGCAGTACTTC. This gives the protein CASSRKFQGGYEQYF.

Here the CDR3 DNA reads TGCGCCAGCAGCCGGGGACAAGACCCCAATGAGCAGTTCTTC. Its translation: CASSRGQDPNEQFF. The rearrangement links TRBV5-1 to TRBJ2-1; the D gene is possibly TRBD1 (6 bases). Trimming removed 4 bases from V and 6 bases from J, with 14 bases in between. Germline lookup yields CDR1 SGHRS and CDR2 YFSETQ. The CDR3 runs to 14 residues.

This clone was detected only a few times. Here the CDR3 reads CASSVASGAWETQYF. The CDR3 region has the DNA TGTGCCAGCAGCGTAGCTTCTGGGGCGTGGGAGACCCAGTACTTC. The V gene is TRBV9, the J gene TRBJ2-5; D may be TRBD1 (5 bases). Trimming took off 0 bases at V and 5 bases at J, with 14 bases between the two ends. From germline, CDR1 is SGDLS and CDR2 YYNGEE. The CDR3 sequence is 15 residues long. Drawing the rest from reference TRBV9 and TRBJ2-5, the complete variable domain is DSGVTQTPKHLITATGQRVTLRCSPRSGDLSVYWYQQSLDQGLQFLIQYYNGEERAKGNILERFSAQQFPDLHSELNLSSLELGDSALYFCASSVASGAWETQYFGPGTRLLVL.

The V gene is TRBV7-2, the J gene TRBJ2-5, with TRBD1 as a possible D gene (6 bases). Deletions cut 4 bases from V and 3 bases from J, with 9 bases between. The CDR3 extends over 13 amino acids. Germline V CDR1 and CDR2: SGHTA, FQGNSA. The CDR3, as DNA: TGTGCCAGCAGCTCTTCAGGGGAAGAGACCCAGTACTTC. Translation: CASSSSGEETQYF.

The gene calls are TRBV4-1 and TRBJ1-5, with 8 bases fitting TRBD1. The CDR3 is made up of 16 amino acids. Germline assignment: CDR1 MGHRA and CDR2 YSYEKL. V lost 4 bases to trimming and J lost 5 bases; unmatched junction nucleotides: 10. CDR3 bases: TGCGCCAGCAGCCGAGAACTTACAGGGGGGTATCAGCCCCAGCATTTT. Its protein is CASSRELTGGYQPQHF.

The chain is built from TRBV6-5 and TRBJ2-7; 11 bases map to TRBD2. With V trimmed by 6 bases and J by 2 bases, 6 bases remained unmatched. CDR1 MNHEY and CDR2 SVGAGI come from the germline V gene. The CDR3 totals 15 residues. The DNA for the CDR3 is TGTGCCAGCAGAGCGGAGGGACTAGCGGCCTACGAGCAGTACTTC. Translating it yields CASRAEGLAAYEQYF.

The chain combines TRBV9 with TRBJ2-4; D possibly corresponds to TRBD2 (5 bases). The CDR3 extends over 14 amino acids. Germline CDR1 SGDLS, CDR2 YYNGEE. With 4 bases removed from V and 8 bases from J, the gap between germline ends came to 16 bases. The DNA for the CDR3 is TGTGCCAGCAGCCCAGGATCCCCGGGGTACATTCAGTACTTC. Its translation is CASSPGSPGYIQYF.

J is TRBJ1-1 and V is TRBV18, with 9 bases aligning to TRBD1. The CDR3 is 14 residues long. The V gene's germline CDR1 is KGHSH and CDR2 LQKENI. The V and J ends lost 0 bases and 4 bases, in that order; junction bases with no gene match: 0. In nucleotides, the CDR3 is TGTGCCAGCTCACCACCGACAGGGGGCACTGAAGCTTTCTTT. Translation: CASSPPTGGTEAFF.

The chain joins TRBV2 to TRBJ2-7, with 12 bases matching TRBD2. Germline V gene sequence: CDR1 SNHLY, CDR2 FYNNEI. The trim removed 8 bases at V and 4 bases at J, leaving 6 bases unmatched. CDR3 length equals 14 residues. The chain's CDR3 is CASGTSGRIYEQYF. CDR3 coding DNA: TGTGCCAGCGGGACTAGCGGGCGTATATACGAGCAGTACTTC.

This chain links TRBV29-1 with TRBJ2-7; 10 bases fit TRBD1. In germline, CDR1 is SQVTM, CDR2 ANQGSEA. The CDR3 is 14 amino acids. With 3 bases clipped from V and 6 bases from J, the junction kept 8 bases outside the gene matches. CDR3 loop: CSVETGQGSGEQYF. DNA for the CDR3: TGCAGCGTTGAGACGGGACAGGGGTCGGGCGAGCAGTACTTC.